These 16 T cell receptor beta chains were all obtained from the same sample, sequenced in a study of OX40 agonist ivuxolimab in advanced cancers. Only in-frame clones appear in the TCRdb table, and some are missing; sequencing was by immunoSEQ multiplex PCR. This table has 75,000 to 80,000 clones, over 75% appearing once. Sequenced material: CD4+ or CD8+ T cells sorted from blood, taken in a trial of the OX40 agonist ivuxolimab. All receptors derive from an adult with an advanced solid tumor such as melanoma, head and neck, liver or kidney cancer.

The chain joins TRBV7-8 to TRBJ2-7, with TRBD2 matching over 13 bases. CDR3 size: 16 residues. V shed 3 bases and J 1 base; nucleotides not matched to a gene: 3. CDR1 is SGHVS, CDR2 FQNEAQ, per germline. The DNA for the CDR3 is TGTGCCAGCAGCTTTGGGACTAGCGGGGCGTCCTACGAGCAGTACTTC. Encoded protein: CASSFGTSGASYEQYF.

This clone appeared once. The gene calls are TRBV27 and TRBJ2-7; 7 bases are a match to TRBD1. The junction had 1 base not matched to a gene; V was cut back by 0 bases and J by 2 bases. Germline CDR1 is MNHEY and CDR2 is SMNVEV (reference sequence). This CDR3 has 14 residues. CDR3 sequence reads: CASSLSTGPYEQYF. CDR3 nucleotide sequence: TGTGCCAGCAGTTTATCGACAGGGCCCTACGAGCAGTACTTC.

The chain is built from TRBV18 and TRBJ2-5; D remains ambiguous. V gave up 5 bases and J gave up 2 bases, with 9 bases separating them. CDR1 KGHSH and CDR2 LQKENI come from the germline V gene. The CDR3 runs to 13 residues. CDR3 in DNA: TGTGCCAGCTCATCAGACTTACAAGAGACCCAGTACTTC. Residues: CASSSDLQETQYF.

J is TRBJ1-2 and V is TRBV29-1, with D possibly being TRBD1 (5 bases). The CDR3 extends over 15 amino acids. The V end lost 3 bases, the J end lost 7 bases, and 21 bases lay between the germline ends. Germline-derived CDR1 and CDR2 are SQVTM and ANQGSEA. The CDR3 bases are TGCAGCGTTGATAAGGGCAGGGAGGGCTTCGGTGGCTACACCTTC. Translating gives CSVDKGREGFGGYTF. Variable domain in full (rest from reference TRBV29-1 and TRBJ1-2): SAVISQKPSRDICQRGTSLTIQCQVDSQVTMMFWYRQQPGQSLTLIATANQGSEATYESGFVIDKFPISRPNLTFSTLTVSNMSPEDSSIYLCSVDKGREGFGGYTFGSGTRLTVV.

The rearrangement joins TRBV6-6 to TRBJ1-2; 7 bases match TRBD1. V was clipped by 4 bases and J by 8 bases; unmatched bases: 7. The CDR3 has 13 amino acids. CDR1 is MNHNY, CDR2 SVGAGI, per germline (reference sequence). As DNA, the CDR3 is TGTGCCAGCAGTTTGGCTCCAGGGGGAGGCTACACCTTC. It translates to CASSLAPGGGYTF.

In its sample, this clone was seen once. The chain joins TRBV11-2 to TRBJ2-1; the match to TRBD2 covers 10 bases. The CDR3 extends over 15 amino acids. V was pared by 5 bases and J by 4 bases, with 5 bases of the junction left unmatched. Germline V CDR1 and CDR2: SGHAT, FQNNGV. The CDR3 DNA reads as TGTGCCAGCAGCCGGACTAGCGGAAAGTACAATGAGCAGTTCTTC. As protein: CASSRTSGKYNEQFF.

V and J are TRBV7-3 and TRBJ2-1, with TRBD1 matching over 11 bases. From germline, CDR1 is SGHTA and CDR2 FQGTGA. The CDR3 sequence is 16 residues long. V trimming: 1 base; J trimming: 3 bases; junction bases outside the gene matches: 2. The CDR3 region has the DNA TGTGCCAGCAGCTTAATGGGGACAGGGGGCTACAATGAGCAGTTCTTC. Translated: CASSLMGTGGYNEQFF.

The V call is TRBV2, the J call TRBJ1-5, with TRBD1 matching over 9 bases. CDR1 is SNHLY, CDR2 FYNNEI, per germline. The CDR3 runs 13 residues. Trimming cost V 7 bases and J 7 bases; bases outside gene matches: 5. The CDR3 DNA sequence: TGTGCCAGCACGGGGGACAGGGAACAGCCCCAGCATTTT. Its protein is CASTGDREQPQHF. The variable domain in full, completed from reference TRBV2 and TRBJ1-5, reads EPEVTQTPSHQVTQMGQEVILRCVPISNHLYFYWYRQILGQKVEFLVSFYNNEISEKSEIFDDQFSVERPDGSNFTLKIRSTKLEDSAMYFCASTGDREQPQHFGDGTRLSIL.

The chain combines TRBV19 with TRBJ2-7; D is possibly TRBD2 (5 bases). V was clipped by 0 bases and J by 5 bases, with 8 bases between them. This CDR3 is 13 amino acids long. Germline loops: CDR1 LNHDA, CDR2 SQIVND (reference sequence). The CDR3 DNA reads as TGTGCCAGTAGTATAGATGGAGGTAACGAGCAGTACTTC. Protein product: CASSIDGGNEQYF. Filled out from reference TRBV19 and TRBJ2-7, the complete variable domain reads DGGITQSPKYLFRKEGQNVTLSCEQNLNHDAMYWYRQDPGQGLRLIYYSQIVNDFQKGDIAEGYSVSREKKESFPLTVTSAQKNPTAFYLCASSIDGGNEQYFGPGTRLTVT.

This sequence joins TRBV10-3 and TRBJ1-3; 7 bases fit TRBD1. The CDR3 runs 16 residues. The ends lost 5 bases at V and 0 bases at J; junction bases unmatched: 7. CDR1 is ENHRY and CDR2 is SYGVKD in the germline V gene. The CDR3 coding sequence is TGTGCCATCAGTAGCATACAGGGGTTCTCTGGAAACACCATATATTTT. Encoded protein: CAISSIQGFSGNTIYF.

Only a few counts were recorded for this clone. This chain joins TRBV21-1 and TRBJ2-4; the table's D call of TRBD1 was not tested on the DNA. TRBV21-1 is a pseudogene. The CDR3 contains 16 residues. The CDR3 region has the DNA TGTGCCAGCAGCAAATACGGTCCGGACAGCAAAAACATTCAGTACTTC. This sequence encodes CASSKYGPDSKNIQYF.

The CDR3: CASSQGQPRGELFF. For the CDR3, the DNA is TGTGCCAGCAGCCAGGGACAGCCGAGAGGGGAGCTGTTTTTT. The V and J genes are TRBV7-9 and TRBJ2-2; 7 positions match TRBD1. The CDR3 extends over 14 amino acids. Germline CDR1 reads SEHNR; CDR2 reads FQNEAQ (reference sequence). V was pared by 5 bases and J by 8 bases, with 8 bases of the junction left unmatched.

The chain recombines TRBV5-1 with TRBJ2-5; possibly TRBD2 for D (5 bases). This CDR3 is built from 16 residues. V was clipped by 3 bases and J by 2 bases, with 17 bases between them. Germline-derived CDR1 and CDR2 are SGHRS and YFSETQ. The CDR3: CASSSWRRRVQETQYF. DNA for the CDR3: TGCGCCAGCAGCTCCTGGAGGAGGCGGGTTCAAGAGACCCAGTACTTC.

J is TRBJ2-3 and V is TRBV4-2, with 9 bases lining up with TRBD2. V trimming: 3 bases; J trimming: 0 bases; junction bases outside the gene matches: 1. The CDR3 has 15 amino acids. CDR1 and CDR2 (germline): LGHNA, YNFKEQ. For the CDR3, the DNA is TGTGCCAGCAGCCAGCTAGCGGGGAGCACAGATACGCAGTATTTT. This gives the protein CASSQLAGSTDTQYF.

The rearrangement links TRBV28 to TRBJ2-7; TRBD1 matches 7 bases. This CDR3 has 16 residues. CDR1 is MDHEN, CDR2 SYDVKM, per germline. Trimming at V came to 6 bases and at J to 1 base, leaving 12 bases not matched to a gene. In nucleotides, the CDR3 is TGTGCCAGCAGGGGGCCCGGCAGGGGGTTTTCCTACGAGCAGTACTTC. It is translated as CASRGPGRGFSYEQYF.

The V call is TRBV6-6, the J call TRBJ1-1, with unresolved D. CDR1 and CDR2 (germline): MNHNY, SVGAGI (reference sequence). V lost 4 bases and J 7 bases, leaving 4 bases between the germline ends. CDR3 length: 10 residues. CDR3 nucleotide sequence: TGTGCCAGCAGTTCGATTGAAGCTTTCTTT. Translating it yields CASSSIEAFF.